These 9 T cell receptor beta chains originate from one sample sequenced in a study of human T cells and chemical hapten exposure. TCRdb used MiXCR to reprocess the RACE reads, holding one entry per CDR3 protein. The sample lists 50,000 to 65,000 distinct CDR3 sequences, 9.9% occurring once. Time point noted: patch test 3, about 24 weeks after DPC sensitization. Treatment reported: therapeutic diphenylcyclopropenone sensitization with weekly scalp DPC. The sequenced sample was whole blood, obtained in connection with sensitization to the hapten diphenylcyclopropenone (DPC). These receptors originate from a woman between 40 and 55 years old with alopecia areata. Some clones in this sample may be carry-over from other donors' samples.

This chain connects TRBV7-6 to TRBJ2-1, with TRBD2 matching over 15 bases. The CDR3 runs 16 residues. Germline CDR1 is SGHVS and CDR2 is FNYEAQ. V lost 4 bases, J lost 7 bases, and 5 bases stayed unmatched. CDR3 nucleotides: TGTGCCAGCAGCTCCCCCGGGACTAGCGGGGGGAATGAGCAGTTCTTC. Encoded protein: CASSSPGTSGGNEQFF.

This clonotype has ten or more counts. The chain links TRBV18 to TRBJ2-3; a possible D gene is TRBD2 (5 bases). With 3 bases removed from V and 2 bases from J, the gap between germline ends came to 18 bases. The CDR3 length is 17 residues. Germline CDR1 is KGHSH and CDR2 is LQKENI. Written as DNA, the CDR3 is TGTGCCAGCTCACCCCCGGACTCTCAGGAAATCACAGATACGCAGTATTTT. As protein: CASSPPDSQEITDTQYF. Full variable domain (rest looked up from reference TRBV18 and TRBJ2-3): NAGVMQNPRHLVRRRGQEARLRCSPMKGHSHVYWYRQLPEEGLKFMVYLQKENIIDESGMPKERFSAEFPKEGPSILRIQQVVRGDSAAYFCASSPPDSQEITDTQYFGPGTRLTVL.

The rearrangement links TRBV30 to TRBJ1-2, with a weak D call TRBD1 (6 bases). With 8 bases removed from V and 5 bases from J, the gap between germline ends came to 12 bases. The CDR3 consists of 11 residues. The germline V gene has CDR1 GTSNPN and CDR2 SVGIG (reference sequence). The CDR3 sequence is CAARGPYGYTF. In DNA, the CDR3 is TGTGCCGCCAGGGGCCCATATGGCTACACCTTC.

At least ten counts were recorded for this clonotype. The chain is built from TRBV5-5 and TRBJ1-5, with 7 nucleotides matching TRBD1. CDR3 length: 15 amino acids. CDR1 is SGHKS and CDR2 is YYEKEE in the germline V gene (reference sequence). After removal of 4 bases from V and 7 bases from J, the junction contained 11 bases not matched to a gene. CDR3 region: CASSMTGSVYQPQHF. In DNA, the CDR3 is TGTGCCAGCAGCATGACAGGGTCCGTATACCAGCCCCAGCATTTT.

The J gene is TRBJ2-7, the V gene TRBV20-1; D tentatively fits TRBD1 or TRBD2 (5 bases each). Germline V gene lookup returns CDR1 DFQATT and CDR2 SNEGSKA (reference sequence). V shed 6 bases and J shed 2 bases, with 11 bases lying between them. CDR3 length: 12 residues. This chain's CDR3 is CSAWDGTYEQYF. CDR3 coding DNA: TGCAGTGCCTGGGACGGGACCTACGAGCAGTACTTC.

This clonotype was seen more than once but under ten times. The rearrangement links TRBV5-1 to TRBJ2-7; 11 bases align to TRBD1. CDR1 and CDR2 from the germline V gene are SGHRS and YFSETQ. The CDR3 extends over 14 amino acids. J gave up 5 bases and V 4 bases, and 5 bases lay outside the gene matches. CDR3: CASSVGQGVDEQYF. Written as DNA, the CDR3 is TGCGCCAGCAGCGTGGGACAGGGGGTCGACGAGCAGTACTTC.

This clonotype turned up a few times. The chain links TRBV7-8 to TRBJ2-1, with D uncertain. V lost 0 bases and J lost 6, with 9 bases in between. The CDR3 has 14 amino acids. CDR1 and CDR2 from the germline V gene are SGHVS and FQNEAQ. CDR3 loop: CASSLAKGSNEQFF. CDR3 sequence (DNA): TGTGCCAGCAGCTTAGCGAAGGGTTCCAATGAGCAGTTCTTC.

In its sample, this clonotype was seen a few times. The chain uses TRBV7-2 and TRBJ2-1; TRBD1 or TRBD2 may be the D gene (5 bases each). This CDR3 has 18 amino acids. V was clipped by 5 bases and J by 2 bases, with 22 bases between them. Germline loops: CDR1 SGHTA, CDR2 FQGNSA. The CDR3 here is CASSPWGGQGGTYNEQFF. As DNA, the CDR3 is TGTGCCAGCAGCCCCTGGGGCGGGCAGGGTGGCACCTACAATGAGCAGTTCTTC. The whole variable domain, filled in from reference TRBV7-2 and TRBJ2-1, reads GAGVSQSPSNKVTEKGKDVELRCDPISGHTALYWYRQSLGQGLEFLIYFQGNSAPDKSGLPSDRFSAERTGGSVSTLTIQRTQQEDSAVYLCASSPWGGQGGTYNEQFFGPGTRLTVL.

This clonotype was recorded many times. V gene TRBV18 combines with J gene TRBJ2-5, with D possibly being TRBD1 or TRBD2 (5 bases each). The CDR3 is 13 residues long. Trimming shortened V by 6 bases and J by 1 base, and 9 bases separated the two germline ends. Per germline, CDR1 KGHSH and CDR2 LQKENI. DNA for the CDR3: TGTGCCAGCTCGGTGGGGGTCCAAGAGACCCAGTACTTC. Translated: CASSVGVQETQYF.